Listed below are T cell receptor beta chains from one sample, sequenced in a study of control samples from healthy donors and cancer patients. Method: immunoSEQ multiplex PCR; TCRdb's copy keeps in-frame clones and lacks some. This table holds tens of thousands of clones, about four fifths found once. The specimen sequenced was PBMCs. These receptors all stem from a man in his 70s with lung cancer. Both conserved end residues are trimmed from each CDR3.

v_call | cdr3_aa
TRBV5-1 | ASSLAPGGRGNTIY
TRBV7-8 | ASSLENLNTEAF
TRBV5-6 | ASSPRAGFTVEQY
TRBV2 | ASSGRATNYGYT
TRBV15 | ATSRDSYNQPQH
TRBV5-1 | ASSTTTGTTEAF
TRBV10-3 | AIRGGRGLTDTQY
TRBV29-1 | SVEPRASYNEQF
TRBV19 | ASSIYNVGQDEQY
TRBV12-3/TRBV12-4 | ASSGEGLYEQY
TRBV9 | ASSPRGGLVAGGYT
TRBV7-9 | AIILAGAEAF
TRBV14 | ASSPSVRGRRETQY
TRBV2 | ASKEQSGRNSPLH
TRBV30 | AWSDRQDDEQY
TRBV24-1 | ATSDLGDRESQPQH
TRBV19 | ASNAGGPGNTIY
TRBV13 | ASSTTGTGVKDTQY
TRBV9 | ASSSRTGGAYEQY
TRBV29-1 | SVVPYQETQY
TRBV7-2 | ASSRPYSNQPQH
TRBV6-6 | ASSPSNRGPRNTEAF
TRBV19 | ASSPHRGSENSPLH
TRBV5-1 | ASSIDRYNEQF
TRBV29-1 | SVSKRSGVGGELF
TRBV3-1/TRBV3-2 | ASSQVTGLYGYT
TRBV5-3 | ARSLEPTGIVYNEQF
TRBV30 | AWEGTRGGGYT
TRBV25-1 | ASSAGLAGEQY
TRBV27 | ASSLSLTLTKAGAYEQY
TRBV27 | ASSYGTGTGELF
TRBV6-6 | ASRSGRRGEKLF
TRBV4-2 | ASSQSDMNTGELF
TRBV5-4 | ASSLGQAAINGYT
TRBV5-1 | ASSVGAGRFSTDTQY
TRBV5-1 | ASSDLRGQIYNGYT
TRBV14 | ASSLGTAADTQY
TRBV3-1/TRBV3-2 | ASRRNRGTAGNTIY
TRBV19 | ASSIGWRGREPDNSPLH
TRBV27 | AHTDTQY
TRBV3-1/TRBV3-2 | ASSQYTLEQY
TRBV7-9 | ASSWGTSYEQY
TRBV6-5 | ASSPLSEQY
TRBV2 | ASNPGTGNSGANVLT
TRBV19 | ASSIDRADQPQH
TRBV5-5 | ASSLAGQSNTGELF
TRBV4-2 | ASSQAPSGSSTDTQY
TRBV11-3 | ASSLGANTGELF
TRBV5-1 | ASRLRLNHNSPLH